This T cell receptor beta chain was captured in a study of cytomegalovirus exposure and HLA in healthy donors. Points from the study as a whole: HLA allele associations emerged for fewer than 20,000 TCR beta sequences in a later analysis, at 0.05 false discovery rate.

This clone was seen only a few times. Its matching antigen is unknown. PCR used 60 Vbeta primers and 13 Jbeta primers. Produced via immunoSEQ multiplex PCR; TCRdb's table is partial and in-frame only. The sample records 90,000 or so clones, less than 80% being singletons. Trimming stripped 4 bases from V and 0 bases from J, with 15 bases between. This CDR3 is built from 15 residues. The V gene's germline CDR1 is SQVTM and CDR2 ANQGSEA. The specimen sequenced was PBMCs. This clonotype originated in a boy between 5 and 17 years old in good health and CMV-seropositive. This chain uses TRBV29-1 with TRBJ1-1, with a possible D match to TRBD1 (5 bases). The CDR3 sequence is CSVGQGWGMNTEAFF. For the CDR3, the DNA is TGCAGCGTTGGCCAGGGCTGGGGTATGAACACTGAAGCTTTCTTT.